Listed below are T cell receptor beta chains from one sample, sequenced in a study of Ad26.COV2.S vaccination and SARS-CoV-2 variants. Sequencing was performed with immunoSEQ multiplex PCR; in TCRdb, only in-frame clones are kept and a portion is missing. This repertoire shows hundreds of thousands of clones, roughly 87% found once; its top ten account for approximately 2.5%. The material was peripheral blood, obtained in a trial of Ad26.COV2.S vaccine versus placebo. The receptors derive from a person between 18 and 65 years old who received the Ad26.COV2.S COVID-19 vaccine or a placebo. The CDR3 runs from the conserved cysteine through the conserved F or W.

V gene,J gene,CDR3 protein
TRBV27,TRBJ1-5,CASSLRGWDRRNQPQHF
TRBV4-1,TRBJ1-1,CASSLGPFGTANTEAFF
TRBV28,TRBJ2-3,CASSLWDLRVSDTQYF
TRBV7-2,TRBJ2-3,CASSLAGTGWVDTQYF
TRBV7-2,TRBJ1-1,CASSFSGDTEAFF
TRBV5-1,TRBJ1-2,CASSLAPSYGYTF
TRBV30,TRBJ1-5,CAWSHRDGNQPQHF
TRBV9,TRBJ2-5,CASTRSRTEETQYF
TRBV29-1,TRBJ2-2,CSVEVIRGPTGELFF
TRBV19,TRBJ1-5,CASTPDRDIFYSNQPQHF
TRBV6-6,TRBJ1-6,CASSQDISSYNSPLHF
TRBV5-1,TRBJ1-2,CASSLDNYGYTF
TRBV7-8,TRBJ1-1,CASSSTQGTEAFF
TRBV28,TRBJ1-1,CASSLTGQPNTEAFF
TRBV7-2,TRBJ1-2,CASSLVVLHHGYTF
TRBV10-3,TRBJ1-6,CAISRDRGQVSPLHF
TRBV9,TRBJ2-1,CASSTRGSSYNEQFF
TRBV6-5,TRBJ1-6,CASSRRQINSPLHF
TRBV28,TRBJ2-7,CASSLGQYSYEQYF
TRBV27,TRBJ2-5,CASRTGQETQYF
TRBV25-1,TRBJ1-6,CASCQTGFDSPLHF
TRBV28,TRBJ1-2,CASSLIGSGGLDYGYTF
TRBV12-5,TRBJ2-3,CASDCGTNSTDTQYF
TRBV19,TRBJ2-7,CASRSWGFEDEQYF
TRBV10-3,TRBJ1-5,CAISDSNQPQHF
TRBV4-3,TRBJ1-2,CASSQEVAGQDHYGYTF
TRBV5-1,TRBJ1-4,CASSLDWGGLANNEKLFF